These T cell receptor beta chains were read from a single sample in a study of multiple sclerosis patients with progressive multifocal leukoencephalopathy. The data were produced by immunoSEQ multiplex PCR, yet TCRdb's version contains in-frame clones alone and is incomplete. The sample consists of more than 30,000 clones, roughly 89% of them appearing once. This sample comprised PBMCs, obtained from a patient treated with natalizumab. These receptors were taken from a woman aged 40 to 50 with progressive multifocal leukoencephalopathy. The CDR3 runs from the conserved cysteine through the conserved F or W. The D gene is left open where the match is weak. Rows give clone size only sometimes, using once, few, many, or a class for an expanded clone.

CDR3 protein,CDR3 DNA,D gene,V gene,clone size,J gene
CASSQQQGTETQYF,TGTGCCAGCAGCCAACAACAGGGGACAGAGACCCAGTACTTC,TRBD1,TRBV2,-,TRBJ2-5
CASSLGSGELFF,TGTGCCAGCAGCTTAGGGTCCGGGGAGCTGTTTTTT,-,TRBV7-2,-,TRBJ2-2
CASSPSQGQGDTQYF,TGTGCCAGCTCACCTTCGCAGGGGCAGGGAGATACGCAGTATTTT,-,TRBV18,few,TRBJ2-3
CASSPRSSGGTDTQYF,TGTGCCAGCAGCCCCCGATCTAGCGGGGGCACAGATACGCAGTATTTT,TRBD2,TRBV9,-,TRBJ2-3
CASKGGSTNEKLFF,TGTGCCAGCAAAGGGGGCTCAACTAATGAAAAACTGTTTTTT,TRBD1,TRBV28,few,TRBJ1-4
CASSLMGSLNTEAFF,TGTGCCAGCAGCTTAATGGGCTCCTTGAACACTGAAGCTTTCTTT,-,TRBV7-2,once,TRBJ1-1
CASSFAGGASYEQYF,TGTGCCAGCAGCTTCGCCGGGGGCGCCTCCTACGAGCAGTACTTC,-,TRBV7-8,-,TRBJ2-7
CASNDNSGANVLTF,TGTGCCAGCAACGACAACTCTGGGGCCAACGTCCTGACTTTC,-,TRBV6-4,few,TRBJ2-6
CASSHDRAPNTGELFF,TGTGCCAGCAGCCATGACCGGGCTCCGAACACCGGGGAGCTGTTTTTT,-,TRBV27,-,TRBJ2-2
CSVQEYSNQPQHF,TGCAGCGTGCAGGAGTATAGCAATCAGCCCCAGCATTTT,-,TRBV29-1,-,TRBJ1-5
CASSSLSPRGKRWDSYNEQFF,TGCGCCAGCAGCTCCCTTTCCCCCCGTGGGAAGCGGTGGGACTCCTACAATGAGCAGTTCTTC,-,TRBV5-1,-,TRBJ2-1
CASSLFTGMSSYNEQFF,TGTGCCAGCAGCTTGTTCACGGGCATGAGCTCCTACAATGAGCAGTTCTTC,-,TRBV5-4,-,TRBJ2-1
CASSRDFWETQYF,TGTGCCAGCAGCCGAGATTTCTGGGAGACCCAGTACTTC,-,TRBV5-4,-,TRBJ2-5